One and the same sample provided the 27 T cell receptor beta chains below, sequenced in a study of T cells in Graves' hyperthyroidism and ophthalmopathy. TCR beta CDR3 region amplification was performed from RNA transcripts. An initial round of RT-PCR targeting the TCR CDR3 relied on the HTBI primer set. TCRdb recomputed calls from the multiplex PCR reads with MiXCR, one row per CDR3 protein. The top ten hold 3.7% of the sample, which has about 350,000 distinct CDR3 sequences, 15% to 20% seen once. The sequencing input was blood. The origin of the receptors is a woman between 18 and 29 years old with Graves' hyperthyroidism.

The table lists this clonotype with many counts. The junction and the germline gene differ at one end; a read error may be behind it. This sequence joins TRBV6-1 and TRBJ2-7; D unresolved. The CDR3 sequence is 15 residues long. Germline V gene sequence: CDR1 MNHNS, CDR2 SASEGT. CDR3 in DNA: TGTGCCAGCAGTGAAGCCTCGGCACTCTCCTACGTGCAGTACTTC. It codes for CASSEASALSYVQYF.

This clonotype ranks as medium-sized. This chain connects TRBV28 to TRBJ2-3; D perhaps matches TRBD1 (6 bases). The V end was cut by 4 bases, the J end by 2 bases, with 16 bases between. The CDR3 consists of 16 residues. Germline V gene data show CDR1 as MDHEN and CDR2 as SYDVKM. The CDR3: CASSYLDSVDTDTQYF. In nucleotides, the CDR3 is TGTGCCAGCAGTTACCTGGACAGTGTGGACACAGATACGCAGTATTTT.

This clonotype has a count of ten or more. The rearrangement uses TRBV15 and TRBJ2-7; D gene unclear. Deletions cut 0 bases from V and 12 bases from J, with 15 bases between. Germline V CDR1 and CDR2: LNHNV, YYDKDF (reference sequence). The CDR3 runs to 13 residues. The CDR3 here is CATSRDPLERRYF. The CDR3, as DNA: TGTGCCACCAGCAGAGATCCTCTGGAACGCAGGTACTTC.

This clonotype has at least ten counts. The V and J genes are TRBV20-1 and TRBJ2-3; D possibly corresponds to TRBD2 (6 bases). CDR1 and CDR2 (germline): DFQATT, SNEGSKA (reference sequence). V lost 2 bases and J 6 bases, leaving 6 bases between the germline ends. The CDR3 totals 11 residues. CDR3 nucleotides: TGCAGTGCTAGACTAGCGGATACGCAGTATTTT. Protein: CSARLADTQYF.

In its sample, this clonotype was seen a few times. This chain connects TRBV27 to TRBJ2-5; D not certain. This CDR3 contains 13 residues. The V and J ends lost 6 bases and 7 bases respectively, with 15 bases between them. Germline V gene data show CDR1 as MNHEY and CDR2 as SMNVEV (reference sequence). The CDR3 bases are TGTGCCAGCAGGAAGACATCCCGCAGGACCCAGTACTTC. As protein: CASRKTSRRTQYF.

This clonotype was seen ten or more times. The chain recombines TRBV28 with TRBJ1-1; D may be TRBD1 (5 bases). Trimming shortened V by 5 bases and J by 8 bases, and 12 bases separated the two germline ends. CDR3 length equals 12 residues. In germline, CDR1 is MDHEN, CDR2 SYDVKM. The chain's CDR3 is CASSGRQLEAFF. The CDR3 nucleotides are TGTGCCAGCAGTGGTAGACAGCTAGAAGCTTTCTTT.

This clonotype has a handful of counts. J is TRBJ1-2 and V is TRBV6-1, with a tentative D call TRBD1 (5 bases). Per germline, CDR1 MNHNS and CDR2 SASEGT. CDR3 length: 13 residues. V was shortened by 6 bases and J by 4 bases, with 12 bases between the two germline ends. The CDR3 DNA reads TGTGCCAGCAGGCTCACAGGAGGCTATGGCTACACCTTC. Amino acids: CASRLTGGYGYTF.

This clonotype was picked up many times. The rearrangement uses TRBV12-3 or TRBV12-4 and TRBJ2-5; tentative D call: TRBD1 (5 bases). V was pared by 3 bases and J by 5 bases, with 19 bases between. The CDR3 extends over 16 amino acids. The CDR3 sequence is CASSFLDTYLLETQYF. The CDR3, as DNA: TGTGCCAGCAGTTTTTTGGACACTTATCTTCTGGAGACCCAGTACTTC.

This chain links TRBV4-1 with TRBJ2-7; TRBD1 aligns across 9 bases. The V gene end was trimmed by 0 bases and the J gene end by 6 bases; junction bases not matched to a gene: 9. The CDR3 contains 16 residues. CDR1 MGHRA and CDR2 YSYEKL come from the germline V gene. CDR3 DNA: TGCGCCAGCAGCCAAGATCGGGGACAGGGTCCCTTCGAGCAGTACTTC. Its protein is CASSQDRGQGPFEQYF.

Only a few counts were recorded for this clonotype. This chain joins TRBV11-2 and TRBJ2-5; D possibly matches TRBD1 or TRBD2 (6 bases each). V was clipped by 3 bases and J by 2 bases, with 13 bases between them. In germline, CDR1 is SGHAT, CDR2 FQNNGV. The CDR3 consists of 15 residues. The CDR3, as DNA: TGTGCCAGCAGCTTGGGGAGGACAGCACAAGAGACCCAGTACTTC. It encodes CASSLGRTAQETQYF.

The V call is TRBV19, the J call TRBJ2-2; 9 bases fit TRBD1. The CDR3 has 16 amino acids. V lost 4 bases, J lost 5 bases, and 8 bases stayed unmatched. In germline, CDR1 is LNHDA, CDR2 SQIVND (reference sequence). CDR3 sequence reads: CASSNLPGQGTGELFF. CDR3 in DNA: TGTGCCAGTAGTAACCTCCCGGGACAGGGTACCGGGGAGCTGTTTTTT.

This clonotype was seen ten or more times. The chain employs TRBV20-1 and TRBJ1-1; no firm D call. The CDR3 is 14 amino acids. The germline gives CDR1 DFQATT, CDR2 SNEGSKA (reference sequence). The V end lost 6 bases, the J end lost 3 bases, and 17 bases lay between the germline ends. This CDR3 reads CSARDVGRDTEAFF. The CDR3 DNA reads TGCAGTGCCCGCGATGTGGGCCGGGACACTGAAGCTTTCTTT.

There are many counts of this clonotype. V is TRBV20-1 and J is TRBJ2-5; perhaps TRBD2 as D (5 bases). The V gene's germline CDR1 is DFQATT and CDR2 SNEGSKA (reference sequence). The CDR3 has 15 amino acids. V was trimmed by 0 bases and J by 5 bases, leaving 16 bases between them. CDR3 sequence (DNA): TGCAGTGCTAGAGATTCATATGAGGGTGGGGAGACCCAGTACTTC. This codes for CSARDSYEGGETQYF.

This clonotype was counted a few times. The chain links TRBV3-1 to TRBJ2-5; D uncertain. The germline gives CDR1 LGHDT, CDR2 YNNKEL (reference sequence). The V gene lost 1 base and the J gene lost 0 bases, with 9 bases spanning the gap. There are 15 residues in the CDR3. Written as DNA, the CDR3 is TGTGCCAGCAGCCAAGTCCGCAGCTACCAAGAGACCCAGTACTTC. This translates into CASSQVRSYQETQYF.

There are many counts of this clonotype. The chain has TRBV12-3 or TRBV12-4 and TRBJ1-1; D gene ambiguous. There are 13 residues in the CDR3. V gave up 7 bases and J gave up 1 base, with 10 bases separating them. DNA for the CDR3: TGTGCCAGCATGGGAGGGTGGAACACTGAAGCTTTCTTT. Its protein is CASMGGWNTEAFF.

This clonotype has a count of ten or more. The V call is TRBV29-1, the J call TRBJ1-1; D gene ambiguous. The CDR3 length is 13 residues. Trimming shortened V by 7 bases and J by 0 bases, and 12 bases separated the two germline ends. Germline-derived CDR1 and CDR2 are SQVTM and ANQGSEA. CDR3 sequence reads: CSAAPLMNTEAFF. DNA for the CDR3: TGCAGCGCTGCGCCCCTCATGAACACTGAAGCTTTCTTT.

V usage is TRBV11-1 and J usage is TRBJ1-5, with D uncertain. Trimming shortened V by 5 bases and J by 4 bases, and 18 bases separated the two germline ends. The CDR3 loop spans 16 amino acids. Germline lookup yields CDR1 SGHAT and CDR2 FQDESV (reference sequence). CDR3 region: CASSDEPVASNQPQHF. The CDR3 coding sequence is TGTGCCAGCAGCGACGAACCGGTGGCATCAAATCAGCCCCAGCATTTT.

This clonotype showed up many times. CDR3 sequence: CASSLLILQDEQYF. As DNA, the CDR3 is TGTGCCAGCAGCTTACTAATCCTTCAGGACGAGCAGTACTTC. The J gene is TRBJ2-7, the V gene TRBV11-2; D is unclear. This CDR3 region has 14 residues. Deletions cut 2 bases from V and 5 bases from J, with 13 bases between. The germline gives CDR1 SGHAT, CDR2 FQNNGV. The whole variable domain, remainder taken from reference TRBV11-2 and TRBJ2-7, is EAGVAQSPRYKIIEKRQSVAFWCNPISGHATLYWYQQILGQGPKLLIQFQNNGVVDDSQLPKDRFSAERLKGVDSTLKIQPAKLEDSAVYLCASSLLILQDEQYFGPGTRLTVT.

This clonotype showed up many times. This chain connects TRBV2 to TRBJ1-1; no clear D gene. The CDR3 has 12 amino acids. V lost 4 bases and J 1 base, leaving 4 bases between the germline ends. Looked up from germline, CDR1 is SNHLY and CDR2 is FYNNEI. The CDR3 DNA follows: TGTGCCAGCAGTGTTAGGAACACTGAAGCTTTCTTT. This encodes CASSVRNTEAFF.

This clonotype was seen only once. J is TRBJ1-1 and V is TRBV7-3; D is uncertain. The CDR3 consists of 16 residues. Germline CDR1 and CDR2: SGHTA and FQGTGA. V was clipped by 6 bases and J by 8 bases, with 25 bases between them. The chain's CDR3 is CASRSSSVYDDSEAFF. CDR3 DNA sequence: TGTGCCAGCAGGTCGTCCTCGGTGTATGATGATTCGGAAGCTTTCTTT.

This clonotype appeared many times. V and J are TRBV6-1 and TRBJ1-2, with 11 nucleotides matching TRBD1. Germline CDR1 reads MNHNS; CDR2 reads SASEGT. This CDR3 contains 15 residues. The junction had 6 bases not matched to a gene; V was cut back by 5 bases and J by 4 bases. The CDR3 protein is CASSRPGQGGYGYTF. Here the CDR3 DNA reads TGTGCCAGCAGTCGTCCGGGACAGGGGGGCTATGGCTACACCTTC.

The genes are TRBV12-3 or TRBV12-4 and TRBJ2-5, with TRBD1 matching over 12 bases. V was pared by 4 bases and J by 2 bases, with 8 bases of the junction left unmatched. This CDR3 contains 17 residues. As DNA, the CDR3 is TGTGCCAGCAGTTCCGGGACAGGGGGCGCGGGGCAAGAGACCCAGTACTTC. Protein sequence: CASSSGTGGAGQETQYF.

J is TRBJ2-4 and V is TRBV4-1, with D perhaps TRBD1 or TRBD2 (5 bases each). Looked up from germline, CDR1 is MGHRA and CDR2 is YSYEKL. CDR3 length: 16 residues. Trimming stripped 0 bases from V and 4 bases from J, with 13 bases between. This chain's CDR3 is CASSQDQGGSKNIQYF. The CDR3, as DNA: TGCGCCAGCAGCCAAGATCAGGGCGGGTCGAAAAACATTCAGTACTTC.

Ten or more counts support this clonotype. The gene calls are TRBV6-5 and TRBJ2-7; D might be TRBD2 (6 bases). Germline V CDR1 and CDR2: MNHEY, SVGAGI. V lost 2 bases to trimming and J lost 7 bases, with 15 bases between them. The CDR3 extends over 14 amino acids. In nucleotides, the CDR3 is TGTGCCAGCAGTTACGGGGGGTCCCTTGGGGAGCAGTACTTC. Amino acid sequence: CASSYGGSLGEQYF.

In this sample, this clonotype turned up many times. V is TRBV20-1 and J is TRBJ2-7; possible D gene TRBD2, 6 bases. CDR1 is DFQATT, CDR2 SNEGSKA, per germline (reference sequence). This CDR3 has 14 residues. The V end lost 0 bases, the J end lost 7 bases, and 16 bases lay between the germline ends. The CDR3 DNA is TGCAGTGCTAGAGAAGTGGTCAGCGCGGGAGAGCAGTACTTC. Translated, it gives CSAREVVSAGEQYF.

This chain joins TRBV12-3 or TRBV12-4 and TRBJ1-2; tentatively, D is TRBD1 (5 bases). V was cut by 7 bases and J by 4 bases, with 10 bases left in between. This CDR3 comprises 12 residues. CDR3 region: CASTPGTYGYTF. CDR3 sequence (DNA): TGTGCCAGCACACCAGGGACCTATGGCTACACCTTC.

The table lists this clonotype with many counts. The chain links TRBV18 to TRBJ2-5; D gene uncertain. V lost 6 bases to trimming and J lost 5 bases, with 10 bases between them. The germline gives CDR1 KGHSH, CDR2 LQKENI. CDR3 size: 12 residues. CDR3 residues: CASSQKEETQYF. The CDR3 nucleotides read TGTGCCAGCTCCCAGAAGGAGGAGACCCAGTACTTC.